The rows below give T cell receptor beta chains drawn from one sample of a study of blood T cell repertoires in COVID-19. Profiled with immunoSEQ multiplex PCR; TCRdb holds only in-frame clones, not every one. The profile covers about 210,000 clones, with about 86% appearing a single time and 8% to 9.5% taken by the ten largest. The sequencing input was PBMCs or T cells enriched from blood (not recorded which). The source is a woman between 50 and 59 years old with acute COVID-19. CDR3s leave out the opening cysteine and the closing phenylalanine or tryptophan. Each record gives: V gene, J gene, CDR3 protein.

v_gene: TRBV21-1; j_gene: TRBJ1-2; CDR3aa: ASSVGTAERGYT
v_gene: TRBV19; j_gene: TRBJ2-7; CDR3aa: ASSIESGKRYEQY
v_gene: TRBV28; j_gene: TRBJ2-7; CDR3aa: ASSLLHEQY
v_gene: TRBV19; j_gene: TRBJ1-2; CDR3aa: ASSIGQGSAYGYT
v_gene: TRBV7-8; j_gene: TRBJ2-2; CDR3aa: ASSTPGLNTGELF
v_gene: TRBV14; j_gene: TRBJ1-1; CDR3aa: ASSRQGFEAF
v_gene: TRBV11-2; j_gene: TRBJ2-7; CDR3aa: ASSPQGPLEQY
v_gene: TRBV19; j_gene: TRBJ2-6; CDR3aa: ASSSPLQGGGANVLT
v_gene: TRBV6-5; j_gene: TRBJ1-3; CDR3aa: ASIGSSGNTIY
v_gene: TRBV28; j_gene: TRBJ1-3; CDR3aa: ASRGTGSGNTIY